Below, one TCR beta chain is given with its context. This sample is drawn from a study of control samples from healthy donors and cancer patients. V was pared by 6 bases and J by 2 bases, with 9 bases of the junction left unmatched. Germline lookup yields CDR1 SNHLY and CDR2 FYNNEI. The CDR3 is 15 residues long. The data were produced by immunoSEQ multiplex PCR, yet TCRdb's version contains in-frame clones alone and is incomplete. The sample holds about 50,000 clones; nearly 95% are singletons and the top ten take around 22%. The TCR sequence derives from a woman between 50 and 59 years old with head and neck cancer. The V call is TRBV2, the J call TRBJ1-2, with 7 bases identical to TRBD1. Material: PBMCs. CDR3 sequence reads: CASSRDRVWNYGYTF. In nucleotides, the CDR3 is TGTGCCAGCAGCAGAGACAGGGTTTGGAACTATGGCTACACCTTC.